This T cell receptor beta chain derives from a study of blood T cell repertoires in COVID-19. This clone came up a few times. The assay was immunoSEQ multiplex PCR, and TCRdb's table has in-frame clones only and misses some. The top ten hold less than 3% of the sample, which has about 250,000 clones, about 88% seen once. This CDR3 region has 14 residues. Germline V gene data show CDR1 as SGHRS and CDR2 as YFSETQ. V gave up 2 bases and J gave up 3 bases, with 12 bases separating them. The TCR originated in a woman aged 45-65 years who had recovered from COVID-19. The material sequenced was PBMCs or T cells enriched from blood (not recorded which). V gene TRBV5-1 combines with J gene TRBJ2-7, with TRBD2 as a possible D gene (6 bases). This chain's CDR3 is CASSFGGSIYEQYF. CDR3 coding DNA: TGCGCCAGCAGCTTTGGAGGGAGCATCTACGAGCAGTACTTC.